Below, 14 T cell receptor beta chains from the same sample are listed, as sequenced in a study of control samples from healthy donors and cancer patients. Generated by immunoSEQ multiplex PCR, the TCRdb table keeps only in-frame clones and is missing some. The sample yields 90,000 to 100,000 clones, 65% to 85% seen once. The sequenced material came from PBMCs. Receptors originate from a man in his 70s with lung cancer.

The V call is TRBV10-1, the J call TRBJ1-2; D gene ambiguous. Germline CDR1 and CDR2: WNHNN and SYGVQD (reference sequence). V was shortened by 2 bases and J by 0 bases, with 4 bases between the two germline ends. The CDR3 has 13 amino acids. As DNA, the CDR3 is TGCGCCAGCAGTGAGGGCACTAACTATGGCTACACCTTC. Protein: CASSEGTNYGYTF.

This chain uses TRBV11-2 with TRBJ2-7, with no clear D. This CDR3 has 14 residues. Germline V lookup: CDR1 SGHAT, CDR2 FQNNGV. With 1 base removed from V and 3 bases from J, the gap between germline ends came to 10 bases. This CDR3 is CASSLGGYGYEQYF. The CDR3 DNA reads TGTGCCAGCAGCTTAGGGGGTTACGGCTACGAGCAGTACTTC.

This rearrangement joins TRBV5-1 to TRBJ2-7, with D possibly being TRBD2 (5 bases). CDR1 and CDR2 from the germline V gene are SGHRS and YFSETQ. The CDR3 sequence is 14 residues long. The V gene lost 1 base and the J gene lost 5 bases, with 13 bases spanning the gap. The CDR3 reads CASSLSGIGHEQYF. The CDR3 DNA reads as TGCGCCAGCAGCTTGTCGGGGATAGGTCACGAGCAGTACTTC.

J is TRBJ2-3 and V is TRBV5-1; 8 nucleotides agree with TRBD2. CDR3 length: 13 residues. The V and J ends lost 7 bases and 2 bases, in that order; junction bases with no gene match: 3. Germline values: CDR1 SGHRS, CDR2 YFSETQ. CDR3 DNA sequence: TGCGCCAGCCGGGGGGGCCTCACAGATACGCAGTATTTT. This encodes CASRGGLTDTQYF.

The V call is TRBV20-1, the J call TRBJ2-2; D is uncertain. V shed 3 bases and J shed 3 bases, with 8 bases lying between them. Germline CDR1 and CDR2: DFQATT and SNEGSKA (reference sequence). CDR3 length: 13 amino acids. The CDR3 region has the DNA TGCAGTGCTAGTGCAGGTTACACCGGGGAGCTGTTTTTT. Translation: CSASAGYTGELFF.

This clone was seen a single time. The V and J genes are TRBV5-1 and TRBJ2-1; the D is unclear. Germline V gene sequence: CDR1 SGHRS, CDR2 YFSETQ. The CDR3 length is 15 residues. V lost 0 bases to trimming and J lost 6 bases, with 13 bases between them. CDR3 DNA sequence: TGCGCCAGCAGCTTGGGGGATAACGCGGTCAATGAGCAGTTCTTC. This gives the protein CASSLGDNAVNEQFF.

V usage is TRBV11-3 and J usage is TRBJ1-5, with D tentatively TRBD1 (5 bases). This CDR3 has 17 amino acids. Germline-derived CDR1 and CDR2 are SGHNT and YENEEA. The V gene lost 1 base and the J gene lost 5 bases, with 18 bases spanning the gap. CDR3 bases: TGTGCCAGCAGCTTAGGCATGACTTCAGGGTACGATCAGCCCCAGCATTTT. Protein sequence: CASSLGMTSGYDQPQHF.

CDR3 nucleotide sequence: TGTGCCAGCAGTCGAACTGAACAACAGGGGTTTTCAGATACGCAGTATTTT. It yields the protein CASSRTEQQGFSDTQYF. This sequence joins TRBV2 and TRBJ2-3; 7 bases agree with TRBD1. V was clipped by 5 bases and J by 4 bases; unmatched bases: 15. This CDR3 has 17 residues. Germline V lookup: CDR1 SNHLY, CDR2 FYNNEI.

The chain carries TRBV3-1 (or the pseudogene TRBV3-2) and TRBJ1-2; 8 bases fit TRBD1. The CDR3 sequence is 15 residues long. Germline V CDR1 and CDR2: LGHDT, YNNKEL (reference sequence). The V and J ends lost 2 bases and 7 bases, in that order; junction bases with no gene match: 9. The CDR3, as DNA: TGTGCCAGCAGCCAAAGGACAGGGCTGGCCTCTGGCTACACCTTC. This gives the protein CASSQRTGLASGYTF.

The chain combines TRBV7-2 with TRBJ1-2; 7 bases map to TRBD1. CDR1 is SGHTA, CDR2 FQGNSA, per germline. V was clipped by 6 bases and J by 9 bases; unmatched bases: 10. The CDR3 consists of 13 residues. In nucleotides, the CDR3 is TGTGCCAGCAGAATGGGTCAGGGGGTTAGCTACACCTTC. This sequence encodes CASRMGQGVSYTF.

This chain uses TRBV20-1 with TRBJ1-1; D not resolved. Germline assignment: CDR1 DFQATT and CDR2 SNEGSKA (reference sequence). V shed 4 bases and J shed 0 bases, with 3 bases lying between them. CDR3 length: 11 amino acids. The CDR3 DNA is TGCAGTGCTAACGTGAACACTGAAGCTTTCTTT. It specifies CSANVNTEAFF.

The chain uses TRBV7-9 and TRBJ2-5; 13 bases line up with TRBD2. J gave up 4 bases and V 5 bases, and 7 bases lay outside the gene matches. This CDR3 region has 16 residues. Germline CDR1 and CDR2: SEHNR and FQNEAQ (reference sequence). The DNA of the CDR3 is TGTGCCAGCAGCGGCCAGGGACTAGCGGGGAGAGAGACCCAGTACTTC. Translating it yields CASSGQGLAGRETQYF.

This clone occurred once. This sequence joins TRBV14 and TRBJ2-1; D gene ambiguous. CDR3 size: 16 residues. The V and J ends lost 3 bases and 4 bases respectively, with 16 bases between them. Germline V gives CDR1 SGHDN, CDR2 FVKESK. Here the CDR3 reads CASSQSGVWGYNEQFF. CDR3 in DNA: TGTGCCAGCAGCCAGTCTGGTGTCTGGGGATACAATGAGCAGTTCTTC.

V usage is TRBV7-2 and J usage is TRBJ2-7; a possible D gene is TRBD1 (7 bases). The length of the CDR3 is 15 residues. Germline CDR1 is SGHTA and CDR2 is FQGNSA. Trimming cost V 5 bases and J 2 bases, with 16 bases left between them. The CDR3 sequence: CASSSGGGAPYEQYF. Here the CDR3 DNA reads TGTGCCAGCAGCAGCGGAGGGGGCGCCCCCTACGAGCAGTACTTC. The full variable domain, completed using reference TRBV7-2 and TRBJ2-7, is GAGVSQSPSNKVTEKGKDVELRCDPISGHTALYWYRQSLGQGLEFLIYFQGNSAPDKSGLPSDRFSAERTGGSVSTLTIQRTQQEDSAVYLCASSSGGGAPYEQYFGPGTRLTVT.